This TCR beta chain was identified in a study of blood T cells in healthy people across ages. Looking at the study overall: The template switching approach captured approximately one barcoded beta molecule for every two T cells.

The V gene lost 2 bases and the J gene lost 3 bases, with 9 bases spanning the gap. This CDR3 is built from 13 residues. Germline lookup yields CDR1 SGHRS and CDR2 YFSETQ. Study observations and caveats: Diversity of TCR beta per million T cells declined in a roughly linear way with age.

Isolated per sample were at least 7 million PBMCs. About this clonotype itself: No antigen is known for it.

A J-beta primer mix and a sample-barcoded 5' primer were used in a second PCR of roughly 6 to 12 cycles. From the 5' RACE reads, TCRdb called clonotypes with MiXCR, one entry per CDR3 protein. The sample consists of approximately 800,000 distinct CDR3 sequences, roughly 40% of them appearing once. The chain couples TRBV5-1 to TRBJ2-7; no clear D gene. Sequencing used blood. The clonotype originates from a man aged 18 to 30 in good health. The CDR3 protein is CASSLGSVYEQYF. Here the CDR3 DNA reads TGCGCCAGCAGCTTAGGCAGCGTCTACGAGCAGTACTTC.